The 30 T cell receptor beta chains below were found in one sample sequenced in a study of blood T cell repertoires in COVID-19. Here immunoSEQ multiplex PCR was the method, and the copy in TCRdb shows in-frame clones only, minus some. The sample consists of tens of thousands of clones, approximately 86% of them appearing once. The sample taken for sequencing was peripheral blood. Receptors originate from a man in his 60s with acute or convalescent COVID-19.

The genes are TRBV11-2 and TRBJ2-3, with D maybe TRBD1 (6 bases). Trimming removed 2 bases from V and 2 bases from J, with 17 bases in between. Germline V CDR1 and CDR2: SGHAT, FQNNGV. The CDR3 spans 17 residues. The CDR3 region has the DNA TGTGCCAGCAGCTTAAGCTCTATAGGGGGACCCACAGATACGCAGTATTTT. Translating gives CASSLSSIGGPTDTQYF.

In this sample, this clone turned up a few times. The gene calls are TRBV14 and TRBJ1-1; D unresolved. In germline, CDR1 is SGHDN, CDR2 FVKESK. V was cut by 0 bases and J by 7 bases, with 12 bases left in between. The CDR3 is 14 residues long. For the CDR3, the DNA is TGTGCCAGCAGCCAAGATCTTGGAGCTATTGAAGCTTTCTTT. Translated, it gives CASSQDLGAIEAFF. Full variable domain (rest looked up from reference TRBV14 and TRBJ1-1): EAGVTQFPSHSVIEKGQTVTLRCDPISGHDNLYWYRRVMGKEIKFLLHFVKESKQDESGMPNNRFLAERTGGTYSTLKVQPAELEDSGVYFCASSQDLGAIEAFFGQGTRLTVV.

This chain uses TRBV2 with TRBJ2-3, with a possible D match to TRBD1 (5 bases). From germline, CDR1 is SNHLY and CDR2 FYNNEI. Trimming removed 5 bases at V and 3 bases at J, with 12 bases between. This CDR3 is 14 amino acids long. The CDR3, as DNA: TGTGCCAGCAGTCGACAGCCACCAACAGATACGCAGTATTTT. Its translation: CASSRQPPTDTQYF.

This sequence joins TRBV27 and TRBJ2-5, with D possibly TRBD1 on 6 matching bases. CDR3 length: 12 amino acids. Germline V gene sequence: CDR1 MNHEY, CDR2 SMNVEV (reference sequence). V was clipped by 5 bases and J by 5 bases, with 9 bases between them. The CDR3, as DNA: TGTGCCAGCAGTCAAGGGGGTGAGACCCAGTACTTC. It codes for CASSQGGETQYF.

V and J are TRBV6-5 and TRBJ1-1, with 8 bases fitting TRBD1. CDR3 length equals 15 residues. Germline CDR1 MNHEY, CDR2 SVGAGI. V shed 0 bases, J shed 3 bases, and the junction held 3 bases outside the gene matches. As DNA, the CDR3 is TGTGCCAGCAGTTACTCCAGGGGGCTATACACTGAAGCTTTCTTT. Translated: CASSYSRGLYTEAFF.

The V gene is TRBV19, the J gene TRBJ1-5; possible D gene TRBD1, 6 bases. From germline, CDR1 is LNHDA and CDR2 SQIVND (reference sequence). V lost 2 bases to trimming and J lost 7 bases, with 15 bases between them. The CDR3 length is 15 residues. This CDR3 reads CASSIFQGLSQPQHF. The CDR3 DNA reads TGTGCCAGTAGTATATTTCAGGGGCTTAGCCAGCCCCAGCATTTT.

The chain combines TRBV2 with TRBJ1-5, with TRBD1 matching 7 bases. V trimming: 5 bases; J trimming: 2 bases; junction bases outside the gene matches: 3. Germline lookup yields CDR1 SNHLY and CDR2 FYNNEI. The CDR3 totals 14 residues. This CDR3 reads CASSSTGGNQPQHF. Here the CDR3 DNA reads TGTGCCAGCAGTAGTACAGGGGGCAATCAGCCCCAGCATTTT.

V and J are TRBV6-5 and TRBJ1-6; D uncertain. The CDR3 spans 13 residues. The V and J ends lost 7 bases and 9 bases respectively, with 13 bases between them. In germline, CDR1 is MNHEY, CDR2 SVGAGI. The CDR3 DNA reads as TGTGCCAGCATGACTTGGGTGGGTTCACCCCTCCACTTT. Protein product: CASMTWVGSPLHF.

The rearrangement joins TRBV5-8 to TRBJ1-1; 7 bases are shared with TRBD1. Per germline, CDR1 SGHTS and CDR2 YDEGEE. This CDR3 region has 15 residues. The V gene end was trimmed by 4 bases and the J gene end by 0 bases; junction bases not matched to a gene: 6. DNA for the CDR3: TGTGCCAGCAGCCGAAGGGACAGAATGAACACTGAAGCTTTCTTT. Encoded protein: CASSRRDRMNTEAFF.

The V call is TRBV5-1, the J call TRBJ2-1; possible D gene TRBD2, 6 bases. CDR1 and CDR2 from the germline V gene are SGHRS and YFSETQ. The CDR3 is made up of 16 amino acids. The V gene lost 5 bases and the J gene lost 5 bases, with 20 bases spanning the gap. The CDR3 loop reads CASSYLTGSLNNEQFF. CDR3 DNA sequence: TGCGCCAGCAGTTATCTAACCGGGAGTCTTAACAATGAGCAGTTCTTC.

The gene calls are TRBV2 and TRBJ1-5, with D maybe TRBD1 (6 bases). Trimming took 4 bases from V and 6 from J, leaving 16 bases between them. The CDR3 contains 15 residues. Germline CDR1 SNHLY, CDR2 FYNNEI. In DNA form, the CDR3 reads TGTGCCAGCAGTGTAGGACGGGGGGCGAGTCAGCCCCAGCATTTT. Protein product: CASSVGRGASQPQHF.

The chain carries TRBV5-5 and TRBJ2-2; 10 bases are a match to TRBD1. CDR1 and CDR2 from the germline V gene are SGHKS and YYEKEE (reference sequence). The CDR3 is 18 residues long. V shed 2 bases, J shed 4 bases, and the junction held 11 bases outside the gene matches. CDR3 nucleotide sequence: TGTGCCAGCAGCTTCTTTTCGACAGGGGGCTCGGGCACCGGGGAGCTGTTTTTT. It specifies CASSFFSTGGSGTGELFF. Full variable domain (remainder filled in from reference TRBV5-5 and TRBJ2-2): DAGVTQSPTHLIKTRGQQVTLRCSPISGHKSVSWYQQVLGQGPQFIFQYYEKEERGRGNFPDRFSARQFPNYSSELNVNALLLGDSALYLCASSFFSTGGSGTGELFFGEGSRLTVL.

The gene calls are TRBV5-1 and TRBJ1-5; tentative D call: TRBD1 (5 bases). The CDR3 has 15 residues. Trimming stripped 2 bases from V and 5 bases from J, with 14 bases between. Per germline, CDR1 SGHRS and CDR2 YFSETQ. The CDR3 region is CASSFYRFCDQPQHF. CDR3 sequence (DNA): TGCGCCAGCAGCTTCTACAGGTTCTGCGATCAGCCCCAGCATTTT.

The chain carries TRBV5-1 and TRBJ2-7, with a weak D call TRBD2 (6 bases). Per the germline V gene, CDR1 is SGHRS and CDR2 is YFSETQ. CDR3 length: 12 amino acids. V was trimmed by 3 bases and J by 5 bases, leaving 9 bases between them. Here the CDR3 reads CASSYPGDEQYF. CDR3 coding DNA: TGCGCCAGCAGCTACCCGGGGGACGAGCAGTACTTC.

This chain joins TRBV6-2 or TRBV6-3 and TRBJ1-5; tentative D call: TRBD1 (6 bases). Trimming left V 0 bases short and J 3 bases short, with 18 bases between. Germline assignment: CDR1 MNHEY and CDR2 SVGEGT. The CDR3 is 18 residues long. Here the CDR3 reads CASSYSVVNRVDNQPQHF. As DNA, the CDR3 is TGTGCCAGCAGTTACTCAGTAGTAAACAGGGTCGACAATCAGCCCCAGCATTTT.

The CDR3 sequence is CASSVAWGRASGELFF. The CDR3 region has the DNA TGTGCCAGCAGCGTAGCTTGGGGGAGGGCCTCCGGGGAGCTGTTTTTT. The V and J genes are TRBV9 and TRBJ2-2; 7 nucleotides align to TRBD2. V lost 0 bases, J lost 6 bases, and 8 bases stayed unmatched. This CDR3 spans 16 amino acids. Germline V gene data show CDR1 as SGDLS and CDR2 as YYNGEE.

The chain couples TRBV7-2 to TRBJ2-1; 9 nucleotides agree with TRBD2. J gave up 10 bases and V 5 bases, and 15 bases lay outside the gene matches. Germline assignment: CDR1 SGHTA and CDR2 FQGNSA. The CDR3 has 16 amino acids. The CDR3: CASSPSPGLAPREQFF. The CDR3 region has the DNA TGTGCCAGCAGCCCGAGCCCGGGACTAGCCCCAAGGGAGCAGTTCTTC.

The chain recombines TRBV3-1 (or the pseudogene TRBV3-2) with TRBJ2-1, with 8 bases that match TRBD2. The length of the CDR3 is 14 residues. CDR1 LGHDT and CDR2 YNNKEL come from the germline V gene (reference sequence). Unmatched junction bases numbered 9, after V lost 5 bases and J lost 9 bases. The CDR3 DNA is TGTGCCAGCAGCTCCTCGGGAGGGCGGGGTGAGCAGTTCTTC. Its translation: CASSSSGGRGEQFF.

The chain has TRBV30 and TRBJ2-5; TRBD1 is a possible D gene (6 bases). The germline V gene has CDR1 GTSNPN and CDR2 SVGIG (reference sequence). The CDR3 totals 11 residues. V lost 5 bases and J 5 bases, leaving 9 bases between the germline ends. CDR3 residues: CAWVRGETQYF. Written as DNA, the CDR3 is TGTGCCTGGGTGAGGGGGGAGACCCAGTACTTC.

The genes are TRBV21-1 and TRBJ1-5; TRBD1, as called in the table, went unchecked against the DNA. TRBV21-1 is flagged as a pseudogene. This CDR3 is 13 amino acids long. The DNA of the CDR3 is TGTGCCAGCAGCAAAGGTGTGTTAGAAGGGGTGCATTTT. Protein: CASSKGVLEGVHF.

The chain links TRBV30 to TRBJ1-1, with D hard to call. The length of the CDR3 is 11 residues. CDR1 is GTSNPN and CDR2 is SVGIG in the germline V gene (reference sequence). Trimming shortened V by 2 bases and J by 5 bases, and 6 bases separated the two germline ends. CDR3 region: CAWSRRTEAFF. The DNA of the CDR3 is TGTGCCTGGAGTAGGAGGACTGAAGCTTTCTTT.

V usage is TRBV6-4 and J usage is TRBJ2-2; a weak D match, TRBD1 (5 bases). Looked up from germline, CDR1 is MRHNA and CDR2 is SNTAGT. V was cut by 6 bases and J by 2 bases, with 13 bases left in between. This CDR3 contains 15 residues. The CDR3 sequence: CASRATDLNTGELFF. The CDR3 region has the DNA TGTGCCAGCAGAGCGACAGATCTTAACACCGGGGAGCTGTTTTTT.

J is TRBJ1-1 and V is TRBV6-6; 9 bases match TRBD1. Germline assignment: CDR1 MNHNY and CDR2 SVGAGI (reference sequence). J gave up 2 bases and V 5 bases, and 9 bases lay outside the gene matches. The length of the CDR3 is 16 residues. The CDR3 DNA is TGTGCCAGCAGTATCGGACAGGGGCGCCCCAACACTGAAGCTTTCTTT. Translation gives CASSIGQGRPNTEAFF.

V usage is TRBV7-9 and J usage is TRBJ2-5, with D possibly TRBD2 on 6 matching bases. The CDR3 covers 14 residues. Trimming cost V 5 bases and J 1 base, with 11 bases left between them. Germline-derived CDR1 and CDR2 are SEHNR and FQNEAQ (reference sequence). In nucleotides, the CDR3 is TGTGCCAGCAGCGGGGCGGGGTTCCAAGAGACCCAGTACTTC. Its translation is CASSGAGFQETQYF. The full variable domain, in which reference TRBV7-9 and TRBJ2-5 provide the parts outside the CDR3, is DTGVSQNPRHKITKRGQNVTFRCDPISEHNRLYWYRQTLGQGPEFLTYFQNEAQLEKSRLLSDRFSAERPKGSFSTLEIQRTEQGDSAMYLCASSGAGFQETQYFGPGTRLLVL.

The chain recombines TRBV19 with TRBJ2-3, with 10 bases that match TRBD1. Trimming cost V 6 bases and J 4 bases; bases outside gene matches: 7. Germline CDR1 reads LNHDA; CDR2 reads SQIVND (reference sequence). The CDR3 runs 15 residues. For the CDR3, the DNA is TGTGCCAGTAGCCCGGACAGGGGGTGGGCAGATACGCAGTATTTT. Translated: CASSPDRGWADTQYF. The complete variable domain, with remaining parts taken from reference TRBV19 and TRBJ2-3, reads DGGITQSPKYLFRKEGQNVTLSCEQNLNHDAMYWYRQDPGQGLRLIYYSQIVNDFQKGDIAEGYSVSREKKESFPLTVTSAQKNPTAFYLCASSPDRGWADTQYFGPGTRLTVL.

This rearrangement joins TRBV19 to TRBJ1-1; unclear D gene. Trimming took 6 bases from V and 2 from J, leaving 10 bases between them. The germline CDR1 and CDR2 sequences are LNHDA and SQIVND (reference sequence). The CDR3 runs 13 residues. CDR3 region: CASRSGVNTEAFF. The DNA of the CDR3 is TGTGCCAGTAGGTCCGGGGTTAACACTGAAGCTTTCTTT.

This clone occurred once. The chain links TRBV10-3 to TRBJ1-3, with D maybe TRBD1 (6 bases). Germline V lookup: CDR1 ENHRY, CDR2 SYGVKD. This CDR3 has 17 residues. V lost 2 bases and J 2 bases, leaving 16 bases between the germline ends. The CDR3 DNA sequence: TGTGCCATCAGTGAGCCCGAACAGGGTTCGGCTGGAAACACCATATATTTT. Amino acid sequence: CAISEPEQGSAGNTIYF.

The chain carries TRBV7-2 and TRBJ1-1, with D maybe TRBD1 (5 bases). Germline loops: CDR1 SGHTA, CDR2 FQGNSA. Trimming took 1 base from V and 0 from J, leaving 12 bases between them. The CDR3 runs 16 residues. The CDR3, as DNA: TGTGCCAGCAGCTTAGAACCAGGGCTTCTGAACACTGAAGCTTTCTTT. It is translated as CASSLEPGLLNTEAFF.

The chain has TRBV19 and TRBJ2-7; no clear D gene. The CDR3 is 13 amino acids. The V gene lost 1 base and the J gene lost 2 bases, with 6 bases spanning the gap. Germline V CDR1 and CDR2: LNHDA, SQIVND (reference sequence). The CDR3 bases are TGTGCCAGTAGTATAGCGGGTCCCTACGAGCAGTACTTC. It translates to CASSIAGPYEQYF.

The chain has TRBV2 and TRBJ1-1; 8 bases agree with TRBD1. V lost 5 bases, J lost 9 bases, and 8 bases stayed unmatched. Germline loops: CDR1 SNHLY, CDR2 FYNNEI. The CDR3 runs 13 residues. The CDR3 is CASSPDREGKAFF. As DNA, the CDR3 is TGTGCCAGCAGTCCGGACAGGGAGGGTAAAGCTTTCTTT.